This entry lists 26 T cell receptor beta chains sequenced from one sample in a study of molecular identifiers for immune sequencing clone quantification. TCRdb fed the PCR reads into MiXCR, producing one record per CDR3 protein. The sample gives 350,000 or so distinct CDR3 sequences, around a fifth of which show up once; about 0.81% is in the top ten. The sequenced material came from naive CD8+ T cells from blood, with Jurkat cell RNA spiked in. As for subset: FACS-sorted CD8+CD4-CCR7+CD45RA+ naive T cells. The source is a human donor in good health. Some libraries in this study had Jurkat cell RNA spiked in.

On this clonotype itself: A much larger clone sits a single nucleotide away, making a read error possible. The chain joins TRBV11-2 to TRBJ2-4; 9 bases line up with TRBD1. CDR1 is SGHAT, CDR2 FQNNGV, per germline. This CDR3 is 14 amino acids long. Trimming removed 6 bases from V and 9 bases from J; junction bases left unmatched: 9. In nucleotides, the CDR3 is TGTGCCAGCAGTTCGGGACAGGGTGAAACCATTCAGTACTTC. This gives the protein CASSSGQGETIQYF.

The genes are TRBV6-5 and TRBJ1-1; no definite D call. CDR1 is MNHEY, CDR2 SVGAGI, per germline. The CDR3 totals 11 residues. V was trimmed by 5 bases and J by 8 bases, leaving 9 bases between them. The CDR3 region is CASSHGMEAFF. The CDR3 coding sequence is TGTGCCAGCAGTCACGGTATGGAAGCTTTCTTT.

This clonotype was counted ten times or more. CDR3 region: CASWGGELFF. CDR3 in DNA: TGTGCCAGCTGGGGTGGGGAGCTGTTTTTT. The chain links TRBV27 to TRBJ2-2; D gene unclear. The CDR3 totals 10 residues. Trimming pared 8 bases from V and 8 bases from J, leaving 6 bases between. CDR1 MNHEY and CDR2 SMNVEV come from the germline V gene (reference sequence).

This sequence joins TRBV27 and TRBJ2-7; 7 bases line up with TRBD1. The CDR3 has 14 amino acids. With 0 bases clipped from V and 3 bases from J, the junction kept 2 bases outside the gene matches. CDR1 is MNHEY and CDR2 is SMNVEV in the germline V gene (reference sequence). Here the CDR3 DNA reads TGTGCCAGCAGTTTATCTCCAGGGGGCTACGAGCAGTACTTC. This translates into CASSLSPGGYEQYF.

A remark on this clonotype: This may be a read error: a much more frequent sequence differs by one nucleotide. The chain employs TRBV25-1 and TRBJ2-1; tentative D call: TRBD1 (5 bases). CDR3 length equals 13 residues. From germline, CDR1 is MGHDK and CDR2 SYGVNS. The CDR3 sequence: CVSSLGVVNEQFF. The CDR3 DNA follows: TGTGTCAGCAGTCTAGGGGTTGTTAATGAGCAGTTCTTC.

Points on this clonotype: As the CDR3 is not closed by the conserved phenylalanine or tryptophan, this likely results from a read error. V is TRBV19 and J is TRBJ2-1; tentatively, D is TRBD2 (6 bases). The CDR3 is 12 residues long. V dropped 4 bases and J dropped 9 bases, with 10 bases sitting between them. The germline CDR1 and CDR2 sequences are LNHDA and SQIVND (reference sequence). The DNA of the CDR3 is TGTGCCAGTAGTAGCGGGGTCGGTGAGCAGTTCCTC. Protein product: CASSSGVGEQFL.

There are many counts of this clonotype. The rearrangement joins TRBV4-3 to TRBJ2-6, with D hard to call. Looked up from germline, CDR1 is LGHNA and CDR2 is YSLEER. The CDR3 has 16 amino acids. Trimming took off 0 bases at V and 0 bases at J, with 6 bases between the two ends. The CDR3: CASSQDSSSGANVLTF. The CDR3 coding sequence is TGCGCCAGCAGCCAAGATTCCAGCTCTGGGGCCAACGTCCTGACTTTC.

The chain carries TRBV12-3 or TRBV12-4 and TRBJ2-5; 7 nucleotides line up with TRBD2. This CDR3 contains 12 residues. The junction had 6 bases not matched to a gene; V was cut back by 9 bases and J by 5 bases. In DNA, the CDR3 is TGTGCCAGTGGCGTAGCGGGTGAGACCCAGTACTTC. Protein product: CASGVAGETQYF.

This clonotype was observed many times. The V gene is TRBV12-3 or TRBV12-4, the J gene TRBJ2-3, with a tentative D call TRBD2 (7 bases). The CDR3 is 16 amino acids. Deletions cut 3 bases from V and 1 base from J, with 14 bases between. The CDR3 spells CASSFKGGGGTDTQYF. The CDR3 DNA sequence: TGTGCCAGCAGTTTTAAAGGGGGAGGGGGCACAGATACGCAGTATTTT.

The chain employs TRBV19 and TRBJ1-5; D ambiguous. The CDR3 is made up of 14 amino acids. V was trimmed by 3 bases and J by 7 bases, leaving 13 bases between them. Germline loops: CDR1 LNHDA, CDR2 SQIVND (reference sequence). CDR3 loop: CASSILGMEQPQHF. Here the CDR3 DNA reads TGTGCCAGTAGTATTCTGGGGATGGAGCAGCCCCAGCATTTT.

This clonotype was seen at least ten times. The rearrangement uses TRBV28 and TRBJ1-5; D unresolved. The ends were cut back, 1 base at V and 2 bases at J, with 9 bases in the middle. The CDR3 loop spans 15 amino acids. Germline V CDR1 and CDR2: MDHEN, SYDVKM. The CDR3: CASSLSLQGNQPQHF. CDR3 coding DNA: TGTGCCAGCAGTTTATCCCTTCAGGGCAATCAGCCCCAGCATTTT. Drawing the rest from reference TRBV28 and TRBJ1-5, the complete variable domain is DVKVTQSSRYLVKRTGEKVFLECVQDMDHENMFWYRQDPGLGLRLIYFSYDVKMKEKGDIPEGYSVSREKKERFSLILESASTNQTSMYLCASSLSLQGNQPQHFGDGTRLSIL.

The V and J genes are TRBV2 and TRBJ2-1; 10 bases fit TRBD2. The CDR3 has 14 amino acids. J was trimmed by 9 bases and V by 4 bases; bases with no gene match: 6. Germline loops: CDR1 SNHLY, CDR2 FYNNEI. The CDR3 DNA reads TGTGCCAGCAGTGGGTTAGCGGGGGGCGGTGAGCAGTTCTTC. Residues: CASSGLAGGGEQFF.

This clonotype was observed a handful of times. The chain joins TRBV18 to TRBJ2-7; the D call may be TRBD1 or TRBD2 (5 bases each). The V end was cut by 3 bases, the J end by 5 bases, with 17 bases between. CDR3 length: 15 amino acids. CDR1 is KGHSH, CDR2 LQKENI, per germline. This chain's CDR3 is CASSPFREGAHEQYF. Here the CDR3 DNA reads TGTGCCAGCTCACCTTTCCGGGAAGGGGCCCACGAGCAGTACTTC.

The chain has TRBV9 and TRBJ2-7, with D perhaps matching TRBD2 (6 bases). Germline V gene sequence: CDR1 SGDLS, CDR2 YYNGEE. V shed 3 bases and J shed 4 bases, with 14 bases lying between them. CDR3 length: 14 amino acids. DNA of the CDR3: TGTGCCAGCAGCGCGGCGCTAGCGAGTTACGAGCAGTACTTC. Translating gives CASSAALASYEQYF.

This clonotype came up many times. The CDR3 reads CASRGTANTEAFF. The CDR3 region has the DNA TGTGCCAGCAGAGGGACAGCTAACACTGAAGCTTTCTTT. The rearrangement joins TRBV6-5 to TRBJ1-1; 7 bases are a match to TRBD1. The germline V gene encodes CDR1 MNHEY and CDR2 SVGAGI. The CDR3 length is 13 residues. Germline trimming cut 6 bases from V and 2 bases from J; bases unmatched to any gene: 3.

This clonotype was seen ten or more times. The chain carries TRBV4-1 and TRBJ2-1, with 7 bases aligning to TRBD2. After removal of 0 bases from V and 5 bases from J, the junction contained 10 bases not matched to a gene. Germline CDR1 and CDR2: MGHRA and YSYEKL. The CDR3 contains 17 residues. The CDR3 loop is CASSQDNSLAANNEQFF. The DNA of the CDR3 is TGCGCCAGCAGCCAAGATAACTCTCTAGCGGCAAACAATGAGCAGTTCTTC.

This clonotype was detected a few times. CDR3 loop: CASSPHTDTNYGYTF. For the CDR3, the DNA is TGTGCCAGCAGTCCTCACACTGATACTAACTATGGCTACACCTTC. The chain has TRBV27 and TRBJ1-2; no firm D call. This CDR3 is 15 amino acids long. Germline-derived CDR1 and CDR2 are MNHEY and SMNVEV (reference sequence). The V and J ends lost 5 bases and 0 bases respectively, with 13 bases between them.

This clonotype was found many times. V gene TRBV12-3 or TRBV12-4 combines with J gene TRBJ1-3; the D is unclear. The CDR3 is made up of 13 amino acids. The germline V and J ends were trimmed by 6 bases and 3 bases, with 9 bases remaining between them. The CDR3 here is CASSPESGNTIYF. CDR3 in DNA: TGTGCCAGCAGCCCCGAGAGTGGAAACACCATATATTTT.

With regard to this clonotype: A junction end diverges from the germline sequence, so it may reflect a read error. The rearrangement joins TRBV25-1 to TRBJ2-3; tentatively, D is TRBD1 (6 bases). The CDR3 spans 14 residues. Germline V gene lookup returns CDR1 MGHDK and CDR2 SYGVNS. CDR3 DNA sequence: TGTGCCAGCAGTGAATGGGACACCACAGGTACGCAGTATTTC. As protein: CASSEWDTTGTQYF.

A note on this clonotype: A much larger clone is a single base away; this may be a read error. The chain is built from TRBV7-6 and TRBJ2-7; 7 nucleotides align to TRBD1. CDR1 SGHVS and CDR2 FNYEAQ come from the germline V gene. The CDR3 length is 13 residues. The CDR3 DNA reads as TGTGCCGGCAGCGGACTCGGGACAGAGAGGCAGTACTTC. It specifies CAGSGLGTERQYF.

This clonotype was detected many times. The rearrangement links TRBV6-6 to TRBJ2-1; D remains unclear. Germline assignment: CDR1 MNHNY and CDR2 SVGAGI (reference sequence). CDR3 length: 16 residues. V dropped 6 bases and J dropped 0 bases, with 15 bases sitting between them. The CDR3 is CASSNLTPSSYNEQFF. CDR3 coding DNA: TGTGCCAGCAGCAACTTGACGCCAAGCTCCTACAATGAGCAGTTCTTC.

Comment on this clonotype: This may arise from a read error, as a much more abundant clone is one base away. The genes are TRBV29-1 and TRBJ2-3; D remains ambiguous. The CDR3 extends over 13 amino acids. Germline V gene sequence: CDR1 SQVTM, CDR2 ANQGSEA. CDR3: CGDQLFSTDTQYF. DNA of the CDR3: TGCGGCGACCAGTTATTCAGCACAGATACGCAGTATTTT.

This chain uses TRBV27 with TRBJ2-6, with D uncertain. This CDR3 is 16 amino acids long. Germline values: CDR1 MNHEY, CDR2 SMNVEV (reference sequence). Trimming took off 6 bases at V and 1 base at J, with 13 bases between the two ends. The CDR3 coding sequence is TGTGCCAGCAGCCACGTCGCAGTATCTGGGGCCAACGTCCTGACTTTC. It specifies CASSHVAVSGANVLTF.

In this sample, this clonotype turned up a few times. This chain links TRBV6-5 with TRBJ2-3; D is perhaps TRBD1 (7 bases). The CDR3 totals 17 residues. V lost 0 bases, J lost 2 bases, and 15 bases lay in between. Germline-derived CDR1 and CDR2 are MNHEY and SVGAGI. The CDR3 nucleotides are TGTGCCAGCAGTTACTCCTACAGGGGACTGAACACAGATACGCAGTATTTT. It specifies CASSYSYRGLNTDTQYF.

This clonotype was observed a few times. This chain's CDR3 is CASSPPGTGGVLAEAFF. The CDR3, as DNA: TGTGCCAGCTCACCCCCCGGGACAGGGGGCGTTTTAGCTGAAGCTTTCTTT. The chain uses TRBV18 and TRBJ1-1, with 12 bases matching TRBD1. J was trimmed by 6 bases and V by 3 bases; bases with no gene match: 11. The CDR3 is 17 amino acids. Germline V gives CDR1 KGHSH, CDR2 LQKENI.

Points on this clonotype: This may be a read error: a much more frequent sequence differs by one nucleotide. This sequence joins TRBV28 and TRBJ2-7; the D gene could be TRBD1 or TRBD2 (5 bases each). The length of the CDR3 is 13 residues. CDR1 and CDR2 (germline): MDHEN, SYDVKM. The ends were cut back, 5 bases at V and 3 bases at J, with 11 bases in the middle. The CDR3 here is CASSRDRGYEQYV. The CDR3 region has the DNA TGTGCCAGCAGTCGGGACCGAGGCTACGAGCAGTACGTC.